This TCR beta chain was sequenced for a study of long-term antiretroviral therapy in people with HIV. Study-wide results and limits: Specimen acquisition occurred between the mid-2000s and the late 2010s, potentially under older ART regimens. Post-ART diversity increased but stayed below transplant donor controls. Whereas controls had wider CDR3 length ranges, HIV repertoires had narrower ones.

Researchers ran immunoSEQ v3.0 at survey level. TCRdb keeps only in-frame clones here, not all; method: immunoSEQ multiplex PCR. This sample has about 20,000 clones, with less than 95% found just once. The germline V gene encodes CDR1 LNHDA and CDR2 SQIVND (reference sequence). Trimming took off 7 bases at V and 0 bases at J, with 14 bases between the two ends. The CDR3 totals 15 residues. Concerning this clone itself: As yet, its antigen is unknown.

This receptor was taken from a woman in her twenties or thirties with HIV. This chain connects TRBV19 to TRBJ2-3; tentative D call: TRBD1 (5 bases). Here the sequenced sample was unsorted PBMCs, taken 4.4 years before starting antiretroviral therapy. In DNA, the CDR3 is TGTGCCAGTATCCCGCGGCAGGGAAGCACAGATACGCAGTATTTT. The encoded protein is CASIPRQGSTDTQYF.